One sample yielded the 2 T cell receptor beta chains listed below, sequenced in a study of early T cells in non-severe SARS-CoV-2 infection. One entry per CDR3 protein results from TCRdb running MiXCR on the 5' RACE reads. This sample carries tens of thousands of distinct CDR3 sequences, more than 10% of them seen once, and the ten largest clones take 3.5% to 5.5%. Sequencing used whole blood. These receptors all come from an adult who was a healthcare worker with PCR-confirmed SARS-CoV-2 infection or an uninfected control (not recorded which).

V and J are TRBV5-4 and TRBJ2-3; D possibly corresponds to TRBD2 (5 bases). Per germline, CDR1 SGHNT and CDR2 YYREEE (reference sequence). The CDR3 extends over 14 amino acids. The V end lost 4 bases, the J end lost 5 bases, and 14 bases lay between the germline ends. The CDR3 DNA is TGTGCCAGCAGCGTCCCTAGCAGAATAGATACGCAGTATTTT. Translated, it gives CASSVPSRIDTQYF. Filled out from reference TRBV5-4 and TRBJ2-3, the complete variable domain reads ETGVTQSPTHLIKTRGQQVTLRCSSQSGHNTVSWYQQALGQGPQFIFQYYREEENGRGNFPPRFSGLQFPNYSSELNVNALELDDSALYLCASSVPSRIDTQYFGPGTRLTVL.

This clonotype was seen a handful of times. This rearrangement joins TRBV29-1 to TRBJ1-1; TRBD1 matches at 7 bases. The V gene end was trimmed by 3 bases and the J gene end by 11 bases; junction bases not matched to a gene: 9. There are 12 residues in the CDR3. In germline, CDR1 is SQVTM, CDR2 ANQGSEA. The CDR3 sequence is CSVDASTGLAFF. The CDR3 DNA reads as TGCAGCGTTGACGCGTCGACAGGGCTGGCTTTCTTT.